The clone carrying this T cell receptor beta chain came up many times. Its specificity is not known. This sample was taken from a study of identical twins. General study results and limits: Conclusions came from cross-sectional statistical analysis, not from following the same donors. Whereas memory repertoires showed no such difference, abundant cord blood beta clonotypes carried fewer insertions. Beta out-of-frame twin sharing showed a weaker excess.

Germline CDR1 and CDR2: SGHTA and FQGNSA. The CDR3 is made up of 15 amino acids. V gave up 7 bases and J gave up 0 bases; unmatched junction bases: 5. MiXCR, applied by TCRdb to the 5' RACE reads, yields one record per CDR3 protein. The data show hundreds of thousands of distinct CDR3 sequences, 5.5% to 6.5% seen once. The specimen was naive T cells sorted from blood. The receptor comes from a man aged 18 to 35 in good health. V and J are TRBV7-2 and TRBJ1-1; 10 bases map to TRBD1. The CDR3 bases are TGTGCCAGCAACAGGGACAGGGGTATGAACACTGAAGCTTTCTTT. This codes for CASNRDRGMNTEAFF.